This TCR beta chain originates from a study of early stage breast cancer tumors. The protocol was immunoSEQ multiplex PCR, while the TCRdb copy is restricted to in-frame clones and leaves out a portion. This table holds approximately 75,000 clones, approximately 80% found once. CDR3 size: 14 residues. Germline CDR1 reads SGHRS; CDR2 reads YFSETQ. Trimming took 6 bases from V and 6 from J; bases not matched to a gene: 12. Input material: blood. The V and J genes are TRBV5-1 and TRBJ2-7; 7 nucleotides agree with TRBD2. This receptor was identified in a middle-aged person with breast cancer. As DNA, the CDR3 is TGCGCCAGCACCCGAGGCGGGGGTTCTATCGAGCAGTACTTC. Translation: CASTRGGGSIEQYF.